The 5 T cell receptor beta chains below come from one sample, sequenced in a study of shared clonotypes between healthy human individuals. Data came from immunoSEQ multiplex PCR; TCRdb stores just in-frame clones and leaves some out. The profile shows over 2 million clones, about nine tenths of them singletons. The material sequenced was naive CD4+ T cells from PBMCs. Subset of the sample: CD45RA+ positively selected. Source of these receptors: a man between 18 and 29 years old in good health. Some clones in this sample may be carry-over from other donors' samples.

The rearrangement links TRBV28 to TRBJ1-2, with no clear D. The CDR3 spans 12 residues. CDR1 is MDHEN, CDR2 SYDVKM, per germline. The V end was cut by 3 bases, the J end by 4 bases, with 6 bases between. As DNA, the CDR3 is TGTGCCAGCAGTTTTATGGTCTATGGCTACACCTTC. This sequence encodes CASSFMVYGYTF.

This sequence joins TRBV29-1 and TRBJ1-3; no clear D. Germline lookup yields CDR1 SQVTM and CDR2 ANQGSEA. The CDR3 spans 13 residues. Trimming left V 8 bases short and J 0 bases short, with 11 bases between. The CDR3: CSFAGSSGNTIYF. The DNA for the CDR3 is TGCAGCTTTGCCGGGAGCTCTGGAAACACCATATATTTT.

The chain links TRBV7-8 to TRBJ1-2; possible D gene TRBD1, 6 bases. The germline V gene encodes CDR1 SGHVS and CDR2 FQNEAQ. This CDR3 is built from 14 residues. Trimming took off 5 bases at V and 4 bases at J, with 14 bases between the two ends. CDR3 nucleotides: TGTGCCAGCAGCGCAGACCGGGACACCTATGGCTACACCTTC. This translates into CASSADRDTYGYTF. Combining the CDR3 with reference TRBV7-8 and TRBJ1-2 gives the whole variable domain GAGVSQSPRYKVAKRGQDVALRCDPISGHVSLFWYQQALGQGPEFLTYFQNEAQLDKSGLPSDRFFAERPEGSVSTLKIQRTQQEDSAVYLCASSADRDTYGYTFGSGTRLTVV.

Of note for this clone: Other DNA sequences from this sample encode an identical CDR3 as well. The chain links TRBV2 to TRBJ2-2, with D uncertain. This CDR3 is built from 13 residues. From germline, CDR1 is SNHLY and CDR2 FYNNEI. V was cut by 4 bases and J by 0 bases, with 3 bases left in between. For the CDR3, the DNA is TGTGCCAGCAGTGCTTCGAACACCGGGGAGCTGTTTTTT. Protein sequence: CASSASNTGELFF. The full variable domain, its missing parts supplied by reference TRBV2 and TRBJ2-2, is EPEVTQTPSHQVTQMGQEVILRCVPISNHLYFYWYRQILGQKVEFLVSFYNNEISEKSEIFDDQFSVERPDGSNFTLKIRSTKLEDSAMYFCASSASNTGELFFGEGSRLTVL.

This rearrangement joins TRBV5-1 to TRBJ1-2; no definite D call. Per the germline V gene, CDR1 is SGHRS and CDR2 is YFSETQ. Trimming left V 3 bases short and J 0 bases short, with 9 bases between. The CDR3 runs to 14 residues. CDR3: CASSWMQPNYGYTF. DNA of the CDR3: TGCGCCAGCAGCTGGATGCAGCCTAACTATGGCTACACCTTC.